The 2 T cell receptor beta chains below come from one sample, sequenced in a study of OX40 agonist ivuxolimab in advanced cancers. Sequencing was performed with immunoSEQ multiplex PCR; in TCRdb, only in-frame clones are kept and a portion is missing. The repertoire holds about 75,000 clones, with around 87% as singletons. The sample here was CD4+ or CD8+ T cells sorted from blood, taken in a trial of the OX40 agonist ivuxolimab. The receptors come from an adult with an advanced solid tumor such as melanoma, head and neck, liver or kidney cancer.

The rearrangement uses TRBV11-2 and TRBJ2-7, with TRBD1 matching 10 bases. V trimming: 4 bases; J trimming: 7 bases; junction bases outside the gene matches: 10. The CDR3 spans 15 residues. The germline CDR1 and CDR2 sequences are SGHAT and FQNNGV. CDR3 sequence reads: CASSSDRGRTNEQYF. DNA of the CDR3: TGTGCCAGCAGCTCTGACAGGGGGCGGACGAATGAGCAGTACTTC.

This clone was recorded only once. This chain uses TRBV11-1 with TRBJ2-7; TRBD2 matches at 9 bases. CDR1 is SGHAT and CDR2 is FQDESV in the germline V gene (reference sequence). The ends lost 5 bases at V and 1 base at J; junction bases unmatched: 6. The CDR3 has 15 residues. CDR3 loop: CASSIRLAASYEQYF. The CDR3 DNA reads TGTGCCAGCAGCATCAGACTAGCGGCGTCCTACGAGCAGTACTTC.